Below, 26 T cell receptor beta chains from the same sample are listed, as sequenced in a study of blood T cell repertoires in COVID-19. Data came from immunoSEQ multiplex PCR; TCRdb stores just in-frame clones and leaves some out. The table records some 180,000 clones, 88% of them present only once. Sequencing was carried out using peripheral blood. The receptors derive from a middle-aged man with active or convalescent COVID-19.

In its sample, this clone was seen a few times. The rearrangement links TRBV7-9 to TRBJ1-5, with D unclear. CDR3 length: 15 residues. V lost 5 bases, J lost 4 bases, and 15 bases lay in between. CDR1 SEHNR and CDR2 FQNEAQ come from the germline V gene (reference sequence). The CDR3 loop reads CASSAAGEFNQPQHF. CDR3 nucleotides: TGTGCCAGCAGCGCGGCGGGAGAATTTAATCAGCCCCAGCATTTT.

The CDR3 bases are TGTGCCAGCAGAAAAACAGGTTACGATACGCAGTATTTT. It codes for CASRKTGYDTQYF. J is TRBJ2-3 and V is TRBV6-5; perhaps TRBD1 as D (5 bases). Germline V gene data show CDR1 as MNHEY and CDR2 as SVGAGI. V gave up 6 bases and J gave up 6 bases, with 13 bases separating them. This CDR3 region has 13 residues.

The chain joins TRBV7-9 to TRBJ1-1; D might be TRBD1 (6 bases). The CDR3 spans 15 residues. V gave up 5 bases and J gave up 5 bases, with 18 bases separating them. Germline V gene data show CDR1 as SEHNR and CDR2 as FQNEAQ (reference sequence). The CDR3 DNA sequence: TGTGCCAGCAGCCGAATTCGGGGGGCGGGGACTGAAGCTTTCTTT. Encoded protein: CASSRIRGAGTEAFF.

The chain joins TRBV29-1 to TRBJ1-3, with TRBD1 matching over 8 bases. The CDR3 has 13 residues. CDR1 is SQVTM, CDR2 ANQGSEA, per germline. V lost 4 bases to trimming and J lost 8 bases; unmatched junction nucleotides: 7. The CDR3 here is CSVGDRGGDTIYF. CDR3 DNA sequence: TGCAGCGTTGGAGACAGGGGTGGGGACACCATATATTTT.

J is TRBJ1-5 and V is TRBV2, with D possibly being TRBD1 (5 bases). CDR3 length: 15 residues. Germline V lookup: CDR1 SNHLY, CDR2 FYNNEI. V lost 0 bases and J lost 0, with 6 bases in between. Written as DNA, the CDR3 is TGTGCCAGCAGTGAAGCGACAGTTAGCAATCAGCCCCAGCATTTT. Amino acids: CASSEATVSNQPQHF.

This clone was seen just once. V is TRBV20-1 and J is TRBJ1-2; no clear D. The CDR3 is 11 residues long. The V gene lost 3 bases and the J gene lost 13 bases, with 15 bases spanning the gap. Looked up from germline, CDR1 is DFQATT and CDR2 is SNEGSKA (reference sequence). The CDR3 DNA reads TGCAGTGCTAGCGGCCCCGGGGTATTCACCTTC. Its translation is CSASGPGVFTF.

About this clone itself: One end of the junction fails to match germline, which may point to a read error. The chain has TRBV11-2 and TRBJ2-2, with D possibly TRBD1 on 5 matching bases. The germline CDR1 and CDR2 sequences are SGHAT and FQNNGV. This CDR3 comprises 13 residues. CDR3 nucleotides: TGTCAGGCCGGCAGGGCGAATACCGGGGAGCTGTTTTTT. Protein product: CQAGRANTGELFF.

The rearrangement links TRBV5-1 to TRBJ2-2; 11 bases agree with TRBD1. Germline lookup yields CDR1 SGHRS and CDR2 YFSETQ. This CDR3 is built from 18 residues. V lost 2 bases to trimming and J lost 4 bases; unmatched junction nucleotides: 10. The CDR3 here is CASSFGVRGTGGTGELFF. CDR3 DNA: TGCGCCAGCAGCTTCGGAGTCCGGGGGACAGGGGGCACCGGGGAGCTGTTTTTT.

The chain links TRBV15 to TRBJ1-2; no clear D. Trimming shortened V by 0 bases and J by 13 bases, and 15 bases separated the two germline ends. Germline lookup yields CDR1 LNHNV and CDR2 YYDKDF (reference sequence). The CDR3 covers 13 residues. The CDR3 reads CATSRDLYSEGTF. CDR3 DNA sequence: TGTGCCACCAGCAGAGATCTGTATTCGGAGGGCACCTTC. Filled out from reference TRBV15 and TRBJ1-2, the complete variable domain reads DAMVIQNPRYQVTQFGKPVTLSCSQTLNHNVMYWYQQKSSQAPKLLFHYYDKDFNNEADTPDNFQSRRPNTSFCFLDIRSPGLGDTAMYLCATSRDLYSEGTFGSGTRLTVV.

This clone was seen a single time. The chain links TRBV2 to TRBJ2-7, with TRBD1 matching over 7 bases. Germline trimming cut 9 bases from V and 0 bases from J; bases unmatched to any gene: 5. Germline V gene lookup returns CDR1 SNHLY and CDR2 FYNNEI. This CDR3 is built from 13 residues. CDR3: CARTGQTSYEQYF. The CDR3 coding sequence is TGTGCCAGGACGGGACAGACCTCCTACGAGCAGTACTTC.

The rearrangement links TRBV24-1 to TRBJ2-7; D may be TRBD2 (5 bases). The CDR3 consists of 16 residues. Germline V gives CDR1 KGHDR, CDR2 SFDVKD. Trimming shortened V by 4 bases and J by 1 base, and 16 bases separated the two germline ends. CDR3 DNA: TGTGCCACCAGTGACCCCGCGAGGGAACGGTCCTACGAGCAGTACTTC. As protein: CATSDPARERSYEQYF.

The V gene is TRBV12-5, the J gene TRBJ2-6; the D gene is possibly TRBD2 (6 bases). Germline V gives CDR1 LGHNT, CDR2 FRNRAP. Trimming removed 7 bases at V and 2 bases at J, with 12 bases between. This CDR3 has 15 amino acids. DNA of the CDR3: TGTGCTAGTGATGTCGGAGGGCCTGGGGCCAACGTCCTGACTTTC. Translation: CASDVGGPGANVLTF. The variable domain in full, completed from reference TRBV12-5 and TRBJ2-6, reads DARVTQTPRHKVTEMGQEVTMRCQPILGHNTVFWYRQTMMQGLELLAYFRNRAPLDDSGMPKDRFSAEMPDATLATLKIQPSEPRDSAVYFCASDVGGPGANVLTFGAGSRLTVL.

The rearrangement links TRBV5-1 to TRBJ1-4; weak D call: TRBD1 (6 bases). V lost 4 bases to trimming and J lost 5 bases, with 21 bases between them. The CDR3 runs 17 residues. Germline V gene data show CDR1 as SGHRS and CDR2 as YFSETQ. CDR3 sequence reads: CASSPDGQLIQNEKLFF. Written as DNA, the CDR3 is TGCGCCAGCAGCCCCGATGGACAGCTAATTCAGAATGAAAAACTGTTTTTT.

This clone was found once. This rearrangement joins TRBV6-5 to TRBJ2-5, with 10 bases fitting TRBD1. The germline gives CDR1 MNHEY, CDR2 SVGAGI. There are 13 residues in the CDR3. V trimming: 5 bases; J trimming: 6 bases; junction bases outside the gene matches: 3. CDR3: CASSPDRGKTQYF. DNA of the CDR3: TGTGCCAGCAGTCCGGACAGGGGGAAGACCCAGTACTTC.

This clone was seen once. The chain is built from TRBV12-3 or TRBV12-4 and TRBJ1-1, with TRBD1 as a possible D gene (5 bases). V gave up 3 bases and J gave up 4 bases, with 9 bases separating them. The CDR3 spans 13 residues. The CDR3 sequence: CASSFQGGTEAFF. For the CDR3, the DNA is TGTGCCAGCAGTTTCCAGGGTGGCACTGAAGCTTTCTTT.

The chain uses TRBV5-1 and TRBJ2-3; possibly TRBD1 for D (5 bases). CDR3 length: 15 residues. CDR1 and CDR2 (germline): SGHRS, YFSETQ. Trimming shortened V by 3 bases and J by 0 bases, and 11 bases separated the two germline ends. This CDR3 is CASSYGQKSTDTQYF. DNA of the CDR3: TGCGCCAGCAGCTACGGACAAAAAAGCACAGATACGCAGTATTTT.

The CDR3 bases are TGTGCCATCAGTGAGTCCCGACAGGGGGCGCGTGGCTACACCTTC. It yields the protein CAISESRQGARGYTF. This chain links TRBV10-3 with TRBJ1-2; 10 bases agree with TRBD1. The CDR3 spans 15 residues. V was pared by 0 bases and J by 7 bases, with 5 bases of the junction left unmatched. Germline V CDR1 and CDR2: ENHRY, SYGVKD.

The V gene is TRBV6-1, the J gene TRBJ1-3; TRBD1 might be the D (5 bases). The V end was cut by 2 bases, the J end by 0 bases, with 11 bases between. This CDR3 comprises 16 residues. CDR1 and CDR2 from the germline V gene are MNHNS and SASEGT. The CDR3 nucleotides are TGTGCCAGCAGTGAACGCACGACAGTCTCTGGAAACACCATATATTTT. As protein: CASSERTTVSGNTIYF.

The gene calls are TRBV24-1 and TRBJ1-2; the D is unclear. CDR1 is KGHDR, CDR2 SFDVKD, per germline. This CDR3 comprises 11 residues. Trimming stripped 7 bases from V and 4 bases from J, with 6 bases between. In DNA form, the CDR3 reads TGTGCCACCAGGGCCAGCTATGGCTACACCTTC. The encoded protein is CATRASYGYTF.

The genes are TRBV19 and TRBJ1-4; 7 bases fit TRBD1. The ends lost 4 bases at V and 7 bases at J; junction bases unmatched: 12. Germline values: CDR1 LNHDA, CDR2 SQIVND (reference sequence). The CDR3 is 16 amino acids. The CDR3 nucleotides read TGTGCCAGTAGTACCCGAGAGGGGGCCGCGGGTGAAAAACTGTTTTTT. Protein product: CASSTREGAAGEKLFF.

DNA for the CDR3: TGTGCCAGCAGCCGGGGACAGAGTAATGAAAAACTGTTTTTT. It translates to CASSRGQSNEKLFF. V usage is TRBV7-2 and J usage is TRBJ1-4; 7 nucleotides align to TRBD1. CDR1 and CDR2 (germline): SGHTA, FQGNSA. The CDR3 contains 14 residues. V was clipped by 5 bases and J by 4 bases; unmatched bases: 4.

The chain links TRBV19 to TRBJ2-1; possible D gene TRBD1, 6 bases. The CDR3 runs to 16 residues. Trimming cost V 6 bases and J 2 bases, with 17 bases left between them. Germline CDR1 and CDR2: LNHDA and SQIVND (reference sequence). CDR3 in amino acids: CASSLPYRDPYNEQFF. CDR3 DNA sequence: TGTGCCAGTAGCCTACCTTACAGGGACCCCTACAATGAGCAGTTCTTC.

The chain combines TRBV6-2 or TRBV6-3 with TRBJ1-5, with 7 bases identical to TRBD1. Germline V gene data show CDR1 as MNHEY and CDR2 as SVGEGT. Trimming removed 5 bases from V and 4 bases from J; junction bases left unmatched: 17. The CDR3 sequence is 18 residues long. This CDR3 is CASSGHRTGEVGNQPQHF. In DNA form, the CDR3 reads TGTGCCAGCAGTGGCCACCGTACAGGGGAGGTTGGAAATCAGCCCCAGCATTTT.

The chain carries TRBV4-2 and TRBJ2-6, with TRBD2 as a possible D gene (6 bases). The V end lost 1 base, the J end lost 0 bases, and 10 bases lay between the germline ends. The CDR3 sequence is 17 residues long. The V gene's germline CDR1 is LGHNA and CDR2 YNFKEQ. CDR3 amino acids: CASSQASSVSGANVLTF. In DNA, the CDR3 is TGTGCCAGCAGCCAAGCTTCTAGCGTCTCTGGGGCCAACGTCCTGACTTTC.

This chain uses TRBV5-1 with TRBJ2-3, with 9 bases lining up with TRBD1. Germline CDR1 is SGHRS and CDR2 is YFSETQ. The V gene end was trimmed by 4 bases and the J gene end by 2 bases; junction bases not matched to a gene: 5. This CDR3 spans 15 amino acids. The CDR3 region is CASSTGQGSTDTQYF. CDR3 nucleotide sequence: TGCGCCAGCAGCACCGGACAGGGGTCCACAGATACGCAGTATTTT.

Points on this clone: Other DNA sequences in the same sample also yield this CDR3. The chain couples TRBV7-2 to TRBJ1-3; 7 bases map to TRBD1. V shed 4 bases, J shed 1 base, and the junction held 4 bases outside the gene matches. The germline CDR1 and CDR2 sequences are SGHTA and FQGNSA. The CDR3 is 15 amino acids. The CDR3 here is CASSYPTGSGNTIYF. CDR3 DNA sequence: TGTGCCAGCAGCTATCCGACAGGGTCTGGAAACACCATATATTTT. The full variable domain, rest sourced from reference TRBV7-2 and TRBJ1-3, is GAGVSQSPSNKVTEKGKDVELRCDPISGHTALYWYRQSLGQGLEFLIYFQGNSAPDKSGLPSDRFSAERTGGSVSTLTIQRTQQEDSAVYLCASSYPTGSGNTIYFGEGSWLTVV.